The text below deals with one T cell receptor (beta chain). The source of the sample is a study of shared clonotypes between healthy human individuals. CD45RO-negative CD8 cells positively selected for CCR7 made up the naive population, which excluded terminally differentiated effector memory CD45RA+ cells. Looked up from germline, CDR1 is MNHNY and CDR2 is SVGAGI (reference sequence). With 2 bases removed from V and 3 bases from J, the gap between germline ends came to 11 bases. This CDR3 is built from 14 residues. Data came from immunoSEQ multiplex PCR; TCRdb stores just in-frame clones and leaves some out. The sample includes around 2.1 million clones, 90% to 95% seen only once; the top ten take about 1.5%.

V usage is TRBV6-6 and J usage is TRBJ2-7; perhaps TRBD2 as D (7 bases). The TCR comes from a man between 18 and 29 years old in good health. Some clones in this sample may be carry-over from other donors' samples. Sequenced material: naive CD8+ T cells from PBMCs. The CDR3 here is CASSYGRGDYEQYF. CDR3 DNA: TGTGCCAGCAGTTACGGGAGGGGGGACTACGAGCAGTACTTC.